The clone carrying this T cell receptor beta chain has just one count. The source of the sample is a study of blood T cell repertoires in COVID-19. Across the whole study: Some COVID-19 samples were acute and others convalescent; all came from the United States, Italy and Spain. PBMCs, B-cell-depleted T cells, or T cells were the source of the cDNA or gDNA that made up the material.

Germline trimming cut 0 bases from V and 8 bases from J; bases unmatched to any gene: 4. This CDR3 is built from 14 residues. The germline gives CDR1 SGHRS, CDR2 YFSETQ. Authors' methods: Researchers report that nucleated cell counts were estimated from reference gene primer amplification. Profiling relied on immunoSEQ multiplex PCR, and the TCRdb table lists in-frame clones only, not all of them. V and J calls and clone size are as listed in that table; D and trimming were resolved from the DNA. The repertoire has tens of thousands of clones, about 90% of them found once; the top ten carry 4% to 6.5%.

The specimen was peripheral blood. This TCR derives from a man aged 50 or older with acute or convalescent COVID-19. V and J are TRBV5-1 and TRBJ1-4, with TRBD1 matching over 7 bases. CDR3 coding DNA: TGCGCCAGCAGCTTGGCCGGGACAGCAGAAAAACTGTTTTTT. It is translated as CASSLAGTAEKLFF.